The next 29 T cell receptor beta chains were all read from a single sample in a study of blood T cell repertoires in COVID-19. TCRdb's copy holds only in-frame clones and misses some; the assay was immunoSEQ multiplex PCR. The table has under 200,000 clones, around nine tenths seen once. Sequenced input: peripheral blood. The receptor source for this set is a woman between 70 and 85 years old with COVID-19, enrolled during active disease.

The chain recombines TRBV11-3 with TRBJ2-2; TRBD1 matches at 7 bases. V shed 5 bases, J shed 5 bases, and the junction held 5 bases outside the gene matches. Germline lookup yields CDR1 SGHNT and CDR2 YENEEA. This CDR3 spans 14 amino acids. CDR3 in amino acids: CASSRGGQTGELFF. CDR3 DNA sequence: TGTGCCAGCAGCAGAGGGGGACAGACCGGGGAGCTGTTTTTT. Complete variable domain (other parts from reference TRBV11-3 and TRBJ2-2): EAGVVQSPRYKIIEKKQPVAFWCNPISGHNTLYWYLQNLGQGPELLIRYENEEAVDDSQLPKDRFSAERLKGVDSTLKIQPAELGDSAVYLCASSRGGQTGELFFGEGSRLTVL.

The rearrangement joins TRBV11-2 to TRBJ2-1; 11 bases are a match to TRBD2. V was clipped by 3 bases and J by 0 bases; unmatched bases: 7. The CDR3 sequence is 18 residues long. Germline assignment: CDR1 SGHAT and CDR2 FQNNGV. The CDR3 sequence is CASSFTGTSGISYNEQFF. CDR3 coding DNA: TGTGCCAGCAGCTTCACCGGGACTAGCGGTATCTCCTACAATGAGCAGTTCTTC. Combining the CDR3 with reference TRBV11-2 and TRBJ2-1 gives the whole variable domain EAGVAQSPRYKIIEKRQSVAFWCNPISGHATLYWYQQILGQGPKLLIQFQNNGVVDDSQLPKDRFSAERLKGVDSTLKIQPAKLEDSAVYLCASSFTGTSGISYNEQFFGPGTRLTVL.

The V call is TRBV30, the J call TRBJ1-2; the match to TRBD1 covers 7 bases. Trimming cost V 0 bases and J 6 bases; bases outside gene matches: 7. CDR3 length equals 14 residues. Per the germline V gene, CDR1 is GTSNPN and CDR2 is SVGIG (reference sequence). CDR3 region: CAWSVSRGAHGYTF. DNA of the CDR3: TGTGCCTGGAGTGTCAGCAGGGGGGCCCATGGCTACACCTTC. Supplemented by reference TRBV30 and TRBJ1-2, the full variable domain reads SQTIHQWPATLVQPVGSPLSLECTVEGTSNPNLYWYRQAAGRGLQLLFYSVGIGQISSEVPQNLSASRPQDRQFILSSKKLLLSDSGFYLCAWSVSRGAHGYTFGSGTRLTVV.

The V and J genes are TRBV28 and TRBJ1-1; D is perhaps TRBD1 (5 bases). The germline V gene encodes CDR1 MDHEN and CDR2 SYDVKM. The CDR3 length is 14 residues. The germline V and J ends were trimmed by 8 bases and 1 base, with 14 bases remaining between them. The CDR3 here is CASRPTGANTEAFF. In nucleotides, the CDR3 is TGTGCCAGCCGACCTACTGGGGCGAACACTGAAGCTTTCTTT.

The V call is TRBV3-1 (or the pseudogene TRBV3-2), the J call TRBJ2-1, with TRBD2 identical over 11 bases. This CDR3 is 15 amino acids long. Losses at the gene ends were 3 bases for V and 10 bases for J; bases not matched to a gene: 8. Germline assignment: CDR1 LGHDT and CDR2 YNNKEL (reference sequence). The CDR3 loop is CASSQVAGGPSEQFF. CDR3 in DNA: TGTGCCAGCAGCCAGGTAGCGGGGGGGCCCTCCGAGCAGTTCTTC.

This chain uses TRBV18 with TRBJ1-1; D not resolved. V was pared by 2 bases and J by 8 bases, with 12 bases between. The CDR3 length is 13 residues. Looked up from germline, CDR1 is KGHSH and CDR2 is LQKENI. CDR3 bases: TGTGCCAGCTCACCAAGTTCGGTAAGAGAAGCTTTCTTT. Residues: CASSPSSVREAFF.

The genes are TRBV11-2 and TRBJ2-3; 9 nucleotides align to TRBD2. The V segment lost 5 bases and the J segment 4 bases; nucleotides outside the gene matches: 7. The CDR3 contains 15 residues. Germline values: CDR1 SGHAT, CDR2 FQNNGV. CDR3 coding DNA: TGTGCCAGCAGCCTTAGCGGGAGAAGGTCAGATACGCAGTATTTT. As protein: CASSLSGRRSDTQYF. The full variable domain, in which reference TRBV11-2 and TRBJ2-3 provide the parts outside the CDR3, is EAGVAQSPRYKIIEKRQSVAFWCNPISGHATLYWYQQILGQGPKLLIQFQNNGVVDDSQLPKDRFSAERLKGVDSTLKIQPAKLEDSAVYLCASSLSGRRSDTQYFGPGTRLTVL.

V usage is TRBV20-1 and J usage is TRBJ1-1, with D uncertain. V lost 1 base, J lost 5 bases, and 5 bases lay in between. This CDR3 is 11 amino acids long. CDR1 and CDR2 (germline): DFQATT, SNEGSKA (reference sequence). The CDR3 DNA follows: TGCAGTGCTAGAGCGGTAACTGAAGCTTTCTTT. Translation: CSARAVTEAFF.

Only one count was recorded for this clone. V and J are TRBV3-1 (or the pseudogene TRBV3-2) and TRBJ2-4; 8 nucleotides line up with TRBD1. This CDR3 spans 14 amino acids. The V gene end was trimmed by 4 bases and the J gene end by 6 bases; junction bases not matched to a gene: 5. Germline CDR1 and CDR2: LGHDT and YNNKEL (reference sequence). Written as DNA, the CDR3 is TGTGCCAGCAGCCTTCAGGGGGCGGGAAACATTCAGTACTTC. This gives the protein CASSLQGAGNIQYF.

V gene TRBV19 combines with J gene TRBJ1-5, with 10 bases identical to TRBD1. Trimming took 1 base from V and 14 from J; bases not matched to a gene: 11. Germline assignment: CDR1 LNHDA and CDR2 SQIVND (reference sequence). This CDR3 has 15 residues. CDR3 amino acids: CASSIVLSGTGDEHF. The CDR3 DNA is TGTGCCAGTAGTATAGTTTTGTCCGGGACAGGGGATGAGCATTTT.

The V call is TRBV28, the J call TRBJ2-2; tentative D call: TRBD2 (5 bases). CDR3 length equals 12 residues. Trimming took off 8 bases at V and 6 bases at J, with 10 bases between the two ends. Germline values: CDR1 MDHEN, CDR2 SYDVKM. The DNA of the CDR3 is TGTGCCAGCTTTCGGACTCCCGGGGAGCTGTTTTTT. It yields the protein CASFRTPGELFF.

The chain has TRBV5-1 and TRBJ2-2; 12 nucleotides line up with TRBD2. This CDR3 comprises 15 residues. The germline gives CDR1 SGHRS, CDR2 YFSETQ. J gave up 7 bases and V 2 bases, and 3 bases lay outside the gene matches. CDR3 sequence: CASSLLAGGSGELFF. The CDR3 bases are TGCGCCAGCAGCTTACTAGCGGGGGGCAGCGGGGAGCTGTTTTTT.

The chain has TRBV5-1 and TRBJ1-1; 7 bases are a match to TRBD1. There are 15 residues in the CDR3. V trimming: 4 bases; J trimming: 0 bases; junction bases outside the gene matches: 6. Per germline, CDR1 SGHRS and CDR2 YFSETQ. The CDR3 reads CASSPTQGMNTEAFF. CDR3 coding DNA: TGCGCCAGCAGCCCAACACAGGGGATGAACACTGAAGCTTTCTTT.

The V and J genes are TRBV4-2 and TRBJ1-6; D is perhaps TRBD1 (5 bases). This CDR3 is built from 16 residues. Germline CDR1 and CDR2: LGHNA and YNFKEQ. Deletions cut 1 base from V and 5 bases from J, with 12 bases between. The CDR3 DNA reads as TGTGCCAGCAGCCAAGGGGTCAGGGTTAATAATTCACCCCTCCACTTT. It translates to CASSQGVRVNNSPLHF.

This chain links TRBV10-2 with TRBJ1-4; TRBD1 is a possible D gene (5 bases). The CDR3 totals 14 residues. Deletions cut 6 bases from V and 7 bases from J, with 15 bases between. Germline loops: CDR1 WSHSY, CDR2 SAAADI. CDR3 sequence: CASSSGGLGEKLFF. The CDR3 bases are TGCGCCAGCAGCTCGGGGGGTTTGGGTGAAAAACTGTTTTTT.

The chain joins TRBV30 to TRBJ1-5; tentatively, D is TRBD1 (6 bases). There are 15 residues in the CDR3. Trimming shortened V by 1 base and J by 0 bases, and 10 bases separated the two germline ends. CDR1 and CDR2 (germline): GTSNPN, SVGIG (reference sequence). CDR3 in DNA: TGTGCCTGGAGTGCCGGACAGTTTAGCAATCAGCCCCAGCATTTT. Residues: CAWSAGQFSNQPQHF.

The rearrangement joins TRBV19 to TRBJ1-3; D ambiguous. The V gene lost 2 bases and the J gene lost 0 bases, with 14 bases spanning the gap. Germline V gene data show CDR1 as LNHDA and CDR2 as SQIVND (reference sequence). The CDR3 loop spans 17 amino acids. In DNA form, the CDR3 reads TGTGCCAGTAGTATAAGACACGCTGGGAGCTCTGGAAACACCATATATTTT. This codes for CASSIRHAGSSGNTIYF.

The chain joins TRBV7-9 to TRBJ1-2; D is uncertain. The CDR3 runs 14 residues. The ends were cut back, 4 bases at V and 0 bases at J, with 9 bases in the middle. Germline loops: CDR1 SEHNR, CDR2 FQNEAQ (reference sequence). The CDR3 spells CASSSPGANYGYTF. The CDR3 DNA is TGTGCCAGCAGCTCCCCGGGAGCTAACTATGGCTACACCTTC. Complete variable domain (other parts from reference TRBV7-9 and TRBJ1-2): DTGVSQNPRHKITKRGQNVTFRCDPISEHNRLYWYRQTLGQGPEFLTYFQNEAQLEKSRLLSDRFSAERPKGSFSTLEIQRTEQGDSAMYLCASSSPGANYGYTFGSGTRLTVV.

V and J are TRBV19 and TRBJ2-7; TRBD1 matches 8 bases. CDR3 length: 13 residues. CDR1 and CDR2 from the germline V gene are LNHDA and SQIVND (reference sequence). Germline trimming cut 6 bases from V and 5 bases from J; bases unmatched to any gene: 6. In nucleotides, the CDR3 is TGTGCCAGTAGCCTGGACAGGGAGAACGAGCAGTACTTC. It yields the protein CASSLDRENEQYF.

The chain links TRBV28 to TRBJ1-2, with D perhaps matching TRBD1 (6 bases). The germline CDR1 and CDR2 sequences are MDHEN and SYDVKM. V was pared by 2 bases and J by 8 bases, with 12 bases between. The CDR3 length is 13 residues. The CDR3 DNA reads TGTGCCAGCAGTTTAGAACAGGGACGGGGCTACACCTTC. Amino acid sequence: CASSLEQGRGYTF.

The V call is TRBV29-1, the J call TRBJ2-7; 10 nucleotides align to TRBD1. Trimming took 6 bases from V and 2 from J; bases not matched to a gene: 1. The germline gives CDR1 SQVTM, CDR2 ANQGSEA. There are 12 residues in the CDR3. DNA of the CDR3: TGCAGCGTCGGACAGGGGGCCTACGAGCAGTACTTC. It translates to CSVGQGAYEQYF.

The CDR3 sequence is CASGTPDYEQYF. Written as DNA, the CDR3 is TGTGCCTCAGGGACACCTGATTACGAGCAGTACTTC. The chain is built from TRBV10-3 and TRBJ2-7, with a weak D call TRBD1 (6 bases). V lost 11 bases and J lost 4, with 15 bases in between. The CDR3 is 12 amino acids. Germline V gene data show CDR1 as ENHRY and CDR2 as SYGVKD.

Written as DNA, the CDR3 is TGTGCCAGCAGTGAAGGGAGGTGGTCCCGAGATACGCAGTATTTT. Protein sequence: CASSEGRWSRDTQYF. This chain connects TRBV2 to TRBJ2-3; D is perhaps TRBD2 (5 bases). Trimming took off 1 base at V and 5 bases at J, with 13 bases between the two ends. The CDR3 extends over 15 amino acids. From germline, CDR1 is SNHLY and CDR2 FYNNEI.

The rearrangement uses TRBV3-1 (or the pseudogene TRBV3-2) and TRBJ1-1; D is perhaps TRBD1 (6 bases). The length of the CDR3 is 15 residues. V shed 0 bases and J shed 2 bases, with 10 bases lying between them. Germline V gene data show CDR1 as LGHDT and CDR2 as YNNKEL (reference sequence). CDR3 amino acids: CASSQEPGANTEAFF. The CDR3, as DNA: TGTGCCAGCAGCCAAGAGCCAGGGGCCAACACTGAAGCTTTCTTT.

The J gene is TRBJ2-5, the V gene TRBV10-3; 8 nucleotides align to TRBD2. Germline values: CDR1 ENHRY, CDR2 SYGVKD. Trimming removed 7 bases from V and 4 bases from J; junction bases left unmatched: 8. This CDR3 spans 14 amino acids. The CDR3 DNA is TGTGCCATCACACGGGGGGGCCGCGGAGAGACCCAGTACTTC. Translating gives CAITRGGRGETQYF.

This clone was found a few times. The V gene is TRBV19, the J gene TRBJ2-1; the match to TRBD2 covers 13 bases. The germline gives CDR1 LNHDA, CDR2 SQIVND (reference sequence). This CDR3 is built from 15 residues. With 3 bases clipped from V and 7 bases from J, the junction kept 3 bases outside the gene matches. The CDR3 is CASSITSGGANEQFF. As DNA, the CDR3 is TGTGCCAGTAGTATCACTAGCGGGGGGGCAAATGAGCAGTTCTTC.

V and J are TRBV9 and TRBJ2-3; 8 bases are a match to TRBD2. The germline CDR1 and CDR2 sequences are SGDLS and YYNGEE. The CDR3 spans 15 residues. After removal of 3 bases from V and 2 bases from J, the junction contained 5 bases not matched to a gene. As DNA, the CDR3 is TGTGCCAGCAGCGGAATGCGGGGGGCCACAGATACGCAGTATTTT. Residues: CASSGMRGATDTQYF.

The V gene is TRBV5-1, the J gene TRBJ2-1; 12 nucleotides match TRBD2. The germline V gene encodes CDR1 SGHRS and CDR2 YFSETQ. The V and J ends lost 1 base and 2 bases, in that order; junction bases with no gene match: 7. The CDR3 sequence is 18 residues long. The CDR3 reads CASSLSPLAGGTYNEQFF. Here the CDR3 DNA reads TGCGCCAGCAGCTTGAGTCCCCTAGCGGGGGGGACCTACAATGAGCAGTTCTTC.

The chain has TRBV5-1 and TRBJ2-5; weak D call: TRBD1 (6 bases). The length of the CDR3 is 17 residues. The V gene lost 0 bases and the J gene lost 2 bases, with 17 bases spanning the gap. CDR1 and CDR2 (germline): SGHRS, YFSETQ. CDR3 loop: CASSLGPRRQAQETQYF. DNA for the CDR3: TGCGCCAGCAGCTTGGGCCCCCGACGACAGGCGCAAGAGACCCAGTACTTC.